This TCR beta chain is from a study of control samples from healthy donors and cancer patients. Only in-frame clones appear in the TCRdb table, and some are missing; sequencing was by immunoSEQ multiplex PCR. The data show about 190,000 clones, and the top ten clones hold about 2.2%. V lost 5 bases to trimming and J lost 1 base, with 8 bases between them. The CDR3 spans 13 residues. The germline V gene encodes CDR1 ENHRY and CDR2 SYGVKD. This clonotype was sampled from a woman in her twenties or thirties in good health. The material sequenced was blood. The chain joins TRBV10-3 to TRBJ1-1, with D unresolved. The CDR3 DNA reads as TGTGCCATCAGTTCCAACAAGAACACTGAAGCTTTCTTT. It yields the protein CAISSNKNTEAFF.